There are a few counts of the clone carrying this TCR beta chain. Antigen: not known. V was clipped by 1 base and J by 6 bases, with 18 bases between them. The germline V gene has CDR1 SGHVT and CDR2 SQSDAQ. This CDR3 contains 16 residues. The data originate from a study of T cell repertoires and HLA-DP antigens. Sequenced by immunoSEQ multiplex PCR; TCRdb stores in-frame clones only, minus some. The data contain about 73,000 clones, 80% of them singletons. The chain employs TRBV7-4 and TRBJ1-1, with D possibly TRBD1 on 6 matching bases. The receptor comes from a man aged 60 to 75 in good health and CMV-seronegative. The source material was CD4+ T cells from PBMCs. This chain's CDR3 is CASSLGGATRDPEAFF. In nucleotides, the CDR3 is TGTGCCAGCAGCTTAGGGGGGGCAACCAGGGACCCTGAAGCTTTCTTT.